Listed below are T cell receptor beta chains from one sample, sequenced in a study of control samples from healthy donors and cancer patients. Here immunoSEQ multiplex PCR was the method, and the copy in TCRdb shows in-frame clones only, minus some. The data hold 80,000 to 85,000 clones, with 88% observed a single time. The specimen sequenced was blood. The source of these receptors is a woman aged 45-65 years in good health. Both conserved end residues are part of each CDR3. Fields, in order: J gene, V gene, clone size, CDR3 protein. Expanded clones are given a class, and other clones once, few, many or no size at all.

J: TRBJ1-3
V: TRBV29-1
size: -
CDR3: CSVETGWGNTIYF

J: TRBJ1-5
V: TRBV2
size: -
CDR3: CASSGQVGQPQHF

J: TRBJ2-7
V: TRBV2
size: few
CDR3: CASNSDAYEQYF

J: TRBJ2-3
V: TRBV20-1
size: -
CDR3: CSASGPFTDTQYF

J: TRBJ1-2
V: TRBV14
size: -
CDR3: CASSSRGFENYGYTF

J: TRBJ1-2
V: TRBV9
size: -
CDR3: CASSVNPQAYGYTF

J: TRBJ2-2
V: TRBV29-1
size: -
CDR3: CSVWAGDTGELFF

J: TRBJ2-1
V: TRBV19
size: once
CDR3: CASSLGTAYNEQFF

J: TRBJ2-3
V: TRBV7-2
size: -
CDR3: CASSSLVQYHTDTQYF

J: TRBJ1-6
V: TRBV3-1/TRBV3-2
size: -
CDR3: CASSQGGGISPLHF

J: TRBJ2-2
V: TRBV5-1
size: -
CDR3: CASSLDTQNTGELFF

J: TRBJ1-5
V: TRBV18
size: few
CDR3: CASSPDLHQPQHF

J: TRBJ2-3
V: TRBV5-1
size: -
CDR3: CASSLDLRGSTDTQYF

J: TRBJ2-1
V: TRBV7-9
size: -
CDR3: CASSLTLPSYNEQFF

J: TRBJ2-2
V: TRBV2
size: -
CDR3: CASINRRNTGELFF

J: TRBJ1-4
V: TRBV10-2
size: -
CDR3: CASSESESSGNEKLFF

J: TRBJ2-1
V: TRBV27
size: -
CDR3: CASSLGQGTAYNEQFF

J: TRBJ1-1
V: TRBV3-1/TRBV3-2
size: -
CDR3: CASSQDRGSGTEAFF

J: TRBJ2-5
V: TRBV6-5
size: once
CDR3: CASSLLGETQYF

J: TRBJ2-3
V: TRBV5-6
size: -
CDR3: CASSMEQDTQYF

J: TRBJ2-3
V: TRBV11-2
size: few
CDR3: CASSSLFSTDTQYF

J: TRBJ1-1
V: TRBV10-3
size: -
CDR3: CAISEPWGVNTEAFF

J: TRBJ1-1
V: TRBV7-8
size: -
CDR3: CASSLNRDTEAFF

J: TRBJ2-7
V: TRBV12-3/TRBV12-4
size: -
CDR3: CASSLAGFYEQYF

J: TRBJ1-6
V: TRBV20-1
size: -
CDR3: CSASSEDRSPLHF

J: TRBJ1-1
V: TRBV2
size: -
CDR3: CASSEGLRSEAFF

J: TRBJ2-7
V: TRBV7-9
size: -
CDR3: CASSFSLAGSYYEQYF

J: TRBJ2-7
V: TRBV6-1
size: -
CDR3: CASSEAGRGTGEEQYF

J: TRBJ1-4
V: TRBV5-8
size: -
CDR3: CASSRDGGKEKLFF

J: TRBJ2-7
V: TRBV25-1
size: once
CDR3: CASRGYSYEQYF

J: TRBJ2-1
V: TRBV10-2
size: -
CDR3: CASRGLAGTNEQFF

J: TRBJ2-7
V: TRBV7-9
size: -
CDR3: CASSYGSSYEQYF

J: TRBJ1-2
V: TRBV6-6
size: -
CDR3: CASSGTGTGHGYTF

J: TRBJ2-2
V: TRBV6-6
size: -
CDR3: CASTTGNTGELFF

J: TRBJ2-5
V: TRBV11-2
size: once
CDR3: CASSLEVAQETQYF

J: TRBJ1-2
V: TRBV5-6
size: -
CDR3: CASRWTGGPPGYTF

J: TRBJ1-1
V: TRBV30
size: -
CDR3: CASKGVTEAFF